This TCR beta chain was obtained from a study of blood T cell repertoires in COVID-19. The overall study: Samples taken during acute and convalescent COVID-19 were collected in the United States, Italy and Spain.

Recovered Cohort 3 donors showed two negative PCRs, clearance, or symptom resolution. Original processing notes: Reference gene primer amplification in the assay estimated nucleated cell counts. The assay was immunoSEQ multiplex PCR, and TCRdb's table has in-frame clones only and misses some. That table furnishes V, J and clone size, whereas the DNA furnished D and trimming. Of roughly 360,000 clones listed, roughly four fifths are singletons. Germline V gene lookup returns CDR1 SGHTA and CDR2 FQGTGA. The V and J ends lost 0 bases and 5 bases, in that order; junction bases with no gene match: 0. This CDR3 is 14 amino acids long.

Sequenced input: PBMCs or T cells enriched from blood (not recorded which). The sequence derives from a woman aged 45-65 years who had recovered from COVID-19. The V and J genes are TRBV7-3 and TRBJ2-2; 7 bases match TRBD2. The CDR3 loop is CASSLTRGTGELFF. CDR3 DNA sequence: TGTGCCAGCAGCTTAACGCGGGGGACCGGGGAGCTGTTTTTT.